These 13 T cell receptor beta chains share one sample of origin, sequenced in a study of human T cells and chemical hapten exposure. TCRdb fed the RACE reads into MiXCR, producing one record per CDR3 protein. The sample consists of roughly 200,000 distinct CDR3 sequences, approximately 20% of them appearing once. Indicated time point: patch test 1, 2 weeks after DPC sensitization. Treatment in this sample: therapeutic diphenylcyclopropenone sensitization with weekly scalp DPC. The sequenced sample was whole blood, obtained in connection with sensitization to the hapten diphenylcyclopropenone (DPC). These receptors were taken from a woman aged 50 to 60 with alopecia areata. Some clones in this sample may be carry-over from other donors' samples.

This clonotype came up a few times. The CDR3 DNA reads as TGTGCCAGCAGCTTAGCCAGGGGAGGTTACGAGCAGTACTTC. This codes for CASSLARGGYEQYF. J is TRBJ2-7 and V is TRBV11-2; tentatively, D is TRBD1 or TRBD2 (6 bases each). The CDR3 is 14 residues long. Looked up from germline, CDR1 is SGHAT and CDR2 is FQNNGV. The ends were cut back, 1 base at V and 4 bases at J, with 11 bases in the middle. The complete variable domain, with remaining parts taken from reference TRBV11-2 and TRBJ2-7, reads EAGVAQSPRYKIIEKRQSVAFWCNPISGHATLYWYQQILGQGPKLLIQFQNNGVVDDSQLPKDRFSAERLKGVDSTLKIQPAKLEDSAVYLCASSLARGGYEQYFGPGTRLTVT.

The chain links TRBV29-1 to TRBJ1-1, with 7 bases lining up with TRBD1. After removal of 0 bases from V and 5 bases from J, the junction contained 6 bases not matched to a gene. The CDR3 is made up of 14 amino acids. CDR1 is SQVTM and CDR2 is ANQGSEA in the germline V gene. The CDR3 nucleotides are TGCAGCGTTGAAGAGGACAGGTTTGGGACTGAAGCTTTCTTT. Protein: CSVEEDRFGTEAFF.

This clonotype was seen a few times. The chain recombines TRBV5-1 with TRBJ1-1; 8 positions match TRBD1. J gave up 0 bases and V 6 bases, and 7 bases lay outside the gene matches. Per germline, CDR1 SGHRS and CDR2 YFSETQ. The CDR3 has 15 residues. In nucleotides, the CDR3 is TGCGCCAGCACCAGGACAGGGACGATGAACACTGAAGCTTTCTTT. This gives the protein CASTRTGTMNTEAFF.

This clonotype occurred a few times. The chain uses TRBV5-1 and TRBJ2-3, with D tentatively TRBD1 (7 bases). CDR3 length equals 14 residues. Germline V gene lookup returns CDR1 SGHRS and CDR2 YFSETQ. Deletions cut 8 bases from V and 0 bases from J, with 13 bases between. CDR3 coding DNA: TGCGCCAGTGGAGGGGGCCTTAGCACAGATACGCAGTATTTT. It is translated as CASGGGLSTDTQYF.

This chain uses TRBV12-3 or TRBV12-4 with TRBJ2-1, with a possible D match to TRBD2 (6 bases). The CDR3 sequence is 15 residues long. V was shortened by 8 bases and J by 7 bases, with 21 bases between the two germline ends. The CDR3 bases are TGTGCCAGCTTGTCCCAGTGGAGGGTAGGGAATGAGCAGTTCTTC. It specifies CASLSQWRVGNEQFF.

The chain couples TRBV7-9 to TRBJ1-4; D uncertain. CDR1 and CDR2 (germline): SEHNR, FQNEAQ (reference sequence). There are 14 residues in the CDR3. With 6 bases removed from V and 4 bases from J, the gap between germline ends came to 12 bases. This CDR3 is CASRGPADNEKLFF. DNA of the CDR3: TGTGCCAGCAGAGGCCCCGCAGATAATGAAAAACTGTTTTTT.

This clonotype was counted only a few times. This chain connects TRBV27 to TRBJ2-7; D gene unclear. Trimming removed 3 bases at V and 0 bases at J, with 6 bases between. The CDR3 spans 13 residues. Germline loops: CDR1 MNHEY, CDR2 SMNVEV (reference sequence). The CDR3 DNA is TGTGCCAGCAGTTTCGACCACTCCTACGAGCAGTACTTC. Protein product: CASSFDHSYEQYF.

There are a few counts of this clonotype. The chain links TRBV20-1 to TRBJ2-3; D remains ambiguous. This CDR3 comprises 11 residues. From germline, CDR1 is DFQATT and CDR2 SNEGSKA (reference sequence). The germline V and J ends were trimmed by 3 bases and 4 bases, with 5 bases remaining between them. The CDR3 is CSASVADTQYF. The CDR3 nucleotides read TGCAGTGCTAGTGTGGCAGATACGCAGTATTTT.

The chain joins TRBV12-3 or TRBV12-4 to TRBJ2-3, with D unresolved. Trimming shortened V by 5 bases and J by 1 base, and 10 bases separated the two germline ends. This CDR3 contains 14 residues. CDR3 protein: CASSPTQRTDTQYF. DNA for the CDR3: TGTGCCAGCAGTCCCACCCAGCGCACAGATACGCAGTATTTT.

At least ten counts were recorded for this clonotype. CDR3 in DNA: TGCGCCAGCAGCGGACCGGGACATCCGACTAACACCGGGGAGCTGTTTTTT. It encodes CASSGPGHPTNTGELFF. V is TRBV5-1 and J is TRBJ2-2; a weak D match, TRBD1 (6 bases). The CDR3 consists of 17 residues. The germline V gene encodes CDR1 SGHRS and CDR2 YFSETQ. V was trimmed by 4 bases and J by 2 bases, leaving 18 bases between them.

In its sample, this clonotype was seen a few times. The CDR3: CAIRALAGVSTDTQYF. CDR3 sequence (DNA): TGTGCCATCAGAGCCCTAGCGGGCGTTAGCACAGATACGCAGTATTTT. This chain connects TRBV10-3 to TRBJ2-3; 8 bases agree with TRBD2. The V gene's germline CDR1 is ENHRY and CDR2 SYGVKD. The V and J ends lost 6 bases and 0 bases, in that order; junction bases with no gene match: 8. The CDR3 contains 16 residues.

This clonotype has just a few counts. The chain employs TRBV29-1 and TRBJ1-2; perhaps TRBD1 as D (5 bases). Trimming took 6 bases from V and 5 from J, leaving 10 bases between them. Looked up from germline, CDR1 is SQVTM and CDR2 is ANQGSEA. The CDR3 consists of 11 residues. CDR3 residues: CSVGGGYGYTF. DNA for the CDR3: TGCAGCGTCGGGGGGGGATATGGCTACACCTTC.

The rearrangement links TRBV29-1 to TRBJ2-5; 8 nucleotides agree with TRBD1. The CDR3 totals 12 residues. V gave up 8 bases and J gave up 3 bases; unmatched junction bases: 5. Germline loops: CDR1 SQVTM, CDR2 ANQGSEA. The CDR3, as DNA: TGCAGCTGTACAGGGGGAAAAGAGACCCAGTACTTC. Amino acid sequence: CSCTGGKETQYF.